The 20 T cell receptor beta chains listed next were all sequenced from one sample in a study of cytomegalovirus exposure and HLA in healthy donors. Some clones are missing from TCRdb's copy, which holds only in-frame ones; the method was immunoSEQ multiplex PCR. Here the sample spans roughly 80,000 clones, 90% to 95% being singletons. Material for sequencing was PBMCs. These TCRs come from a man aged 18 to 35 in good health and CMV-seronegative.

CDR3 sequence (DNA): TGTGCCAGCAGCTTGGCAGGGGAAGCCGGGGAGCTGTTTTTT. Its translation is CASSLAGEAGELFF. This chain links TRBV5-6 with TRBJ2-2; perhaps TRBD1 as D (6 bases). Trimming removed 0 bases from V and 6 bases from J, with 9 bases in between. The V gene's germline CDR1 is SGHDT and CDR2 YYEEEE. The CDR3 loop spans 14 amino acids.

V usage is TRBV29-1 and J usage is TRBJ1-1; 7 nucleotides agree with TRBD1. CDR1 is SQVTM and CDR2 is ANQGSEA in the germline V gene. Trimming cost V 6 bases and J 0 bases; bases outside gene matches: 7. This CDR3 has 14 residues. CDR3 nucleotide sequence: TGCAGCGTGCAACCGGGACAGATGAACACTGAAGCTTTCTTT. Translated, it gives CSVQPGQMNTEAFF.

The chain links TRBV13 to TRBJ2-2, with 8 nucleotides matching TRBD1. Germline V gene data show CDR1 as PRHDT and CDR2 as FYEKMQ (reference sequence). The CDR3 is 17 amino acids. V was clipped by 2 bases and J by 6 bases; unmatched bases: 11. CDR3 DNA: TGTGCCAGCAGCTTAATGGTTGCAGGGGGCTGGGCCGGGGAGCTGTTTTTT. Protein product: CASSLMVAGGWAGELFF.

The V gene is TRBV27, the J gene TRBJ2-2; D gene uncertain. The CDR3 runs 12 residues. Germline V gene data show CDR1 as MNHEY and CDR2 as SMNVEV (reference sequence). V was clipped by 4 bases and J by 4 bases, with 4 bases between them. Here the CDR3 reads CASSWSTGELFF. The CDR3 nucleotides read TGTGCCAGCAGTTGGAGCACCGGGGAGCTGTTTTTT.

V is TRBV2 and J is TRBJ2-7, with TRBD1 identical over 9 bases. Germline CDR1 reads SNHLY; CDR2 reads FYNNEI. The J segment lost 2 bases and the V segment lost 5 bases, leaving 4 bases of the junction unmatched. The CDR3 runs 14 residues. CDR3 residues: CASSKRTGAYEQYF. The CDR3 DNA reads TGTGCCAGCAGTAAGCGGACAGGGGCCTACGAGCAGTACTTC.

V usage is TRBV18 and J usage is TRBJ1-2, with D possibly being TRBD1 (6 bases). Germline values: CDR1 KGHSH, CDR2 LQKENI. This CDR3 contains 14 residues. V shed 4 bases and J shed 3 bases, with 12 bases lying between them. CDR3 DNA: TGTGCCAGCTCACTGTCGGGGGGCCACTATGGCTACACCTTC. Translated, it gives CASSLSGGHYGYTF.

The J gene is TRBJ2-5, the V gene TRBV6-5; D ambiguous. Germline lookup yields CDR1 MNHEY and CDR2 SVGAGI. The V end was cut by 0 bases, the J end by 5 bases, with 7 bases between. The CDR3 is 13 amino acids. In DNA, the CDR3 is TGTGCCAGCAGTTACTCTGGGCAGGAGACCCAGTACTTC. The encoded protein is CASSYSGQETQYF.

V is TRBV27 and J is TRBJ1-2; D is perhaps TRBD1 (6 bases). Per germline, CDR1 MNHEY and CDR2 SMNVEV (reference sequence). V was cut by 3 bases and J by 4 bases, with 21 bases left in between. The CDR3 runs to 17 residues. The CDR3 DNA sequence: TGTGCCAGCAGTTTGGGGGCAGGGTCGGGTTGGAGCTATGGCTACACCTTC. This sequence encodes CASSLGAGSGWSYGYTF.

The chain has TRBV19 and TRBJ1-5; TRBD1 might be the D (5 bases). The CDR3 is 16 residues long. Germline values: CDR1 LNHDA, CDR2 SQIVND (reference sequence). V was cut by 3 bases and J by 0 bases, with 12 bases left in between. In DNA form, the CDR3 reads TGTGCCAGTAGTATTTATCTAGACAGTAGCAATCAGCCCCAGCATTTT. Its translation: CASSIYLDSSNQPQHF.

J is TRBJ2-5 and V is TRBV7-2; 11 bases match TRBD2. V trimming: 0 bases; J trimming: 4 bases; junction bases outside the gene matches: 1. CDR1 is SGHTA, CDR2 FQGNSA, per germline. There are 15 residues in the CDR3. For the CDR3, the DNA is TGTGCCAGCAGCTTAGCTCTAGCGGGGGGAGAGACCCAGTACTTC. The encoded protein is CASSLALAGGETQYF.

The V and J genes are TRBV6-9 and TRBJ2-7, with 10 bases matching TRBD1. This CDR3 region has 15 residues. Germline trimming cut 3 bases from V and 3 bases from J; bases unmatched to any gene: 5. CDR1 is MNHGY, CDR2 SVAAGI, per germline. The DNA of the CDR3 is TGTGCCAGCAGTTACTCTTGGGACAGGGGCTACGAGCAGTACTTC. This sequence encodes CASSYSWDRGYEQYF.

The rearrangement links TRBV7-6 to TRBJ2-3, with D unclear. The CDR3 length is 16 residues. Trimming pared 2 bases from V and 4 bases from J, leaving 16 bases between. Germline V gene lookup returns CDR1 SGHVS and CDR2 FNYEAQ. The chain's CDR3 is CASSLSGSPTPDTQYF. The CDR3 DNA is TGTGCCAGCAGCTTATCAGGTTCTCCAACCCCAGATACGCAGTATTTT.

Details on this clone: No DNA is shown, since the ends of the CDR3 on it are uncertain; the CDR3 is the one TCRdb lists. The rearrangement links TRBV27 to TRBJ1-6. The germline CDR1 and CDR2 sequences are MNHEY and SMNVEV (reference sequence). From its first to its last residue, the CDR3 has 12 amino acids. CDR3 region: CASSSSPGPLHF.

The rearrangement joins TRBV11-2 to TRBJ1-2; 7 bases agree with TRBD1. The J segment lost 4 bases and the V segment lost 0 bases, leaving 5 bases of the junction unmatched. From germline, CDR1 is SGHAT and CDR2 FQNNGV. This CDR3 contains 15 residues. The CDR3 DNA follows: TGTGCCAGCAGCTTAGAGTGGCAGGGGGGCTATGGCTACACCTTC. Translated, it gives CASSLEWQGGYGYTF.

In this sample, this clone turned up a few times. The V and J genes are TRBV2 and TRBJ2-7; possibly TRBD1 for D (6 bases). From germline, CDR1 is SNHLY and CDR2 FYNNEI. CDR3 length equals 13 residues. Trimming took off 6 bases at V and 6 bases at J, with 15 bases between the two ends. CDR3 in DNA: TGTGCCAGCAGCCCGACCTCCAGGGGCGAGCAGTACTTC. Protein sequence: CASSPTSRGEQYF.

The chain is built from TRBV11-3 and TRBJ2-7, with D perhaps TRBD1 (6 bases). There are 14 residues in the CDR3. V was cut by 1 base and J by 2 bases, with 9 bases left in between. Germline V lookup: CDR1 SGHNT, CDR2 YENEEA. CDR3 nucleotide sequence: TGTGCCAGCAGCTTAGGCCAGGGGCCCTACGAGCAGTACTTC. Protein sequence: CASSLGQGPYEQYF.

The chain uses TRBV19 and TRBJ2-1, with 11 bases identical to TRBD2. Trimming cost V 0 bases and J 2 bases; bases outside gene matches: 9. Per germline, CDR1 LNHDA and CDR2 SQIVND (reference sequence). The CDR3 covers 19 residues. The DNA for the CDR3 is TGTGCCAGTAGTATAGATGGTAGCGGGAGGGCCAACGCCTACAATGAGCAGTTCTTC. Translation: CASSIDGSGRANAYNEQFF.

The V gene is TRBV7-8, the J gene TRBJ1-5, with a possible D match to TRBD1 (5 bases). Germline CDR1 reads SGHVS; CDR2 reads FQNEAQ. CDR3 size: 16 residues. Trimming pared 5 bases from V and 6 bases from J, leaving 20 bases between. The CDR3 DNA reads TGTGCCAGCAGCGCCCAGGGACTCGGAGGGAGTCAGCCCCAGCATTTT. Encoded protein: CASSAQGLGGSQPQHF.

The CDR3 reads CASSVSGNEQFF. Written as DNA, the CDR3 is TGTGCCAGCAGCGTATCCGGGAATGAGCAGTTCTTC. J is TRBJ2-1 and V is TRBV9; D is uncertain. The CDR3 runs to 12 residues. CDR1 is SGDLS, CDR2 YYNGEE, per germline. Trimming cost V 1 base and J 7 bases, with 6 bases left between them.

This chain links TRBV13 with TRBJ1-1, with D perhaps TRBD1 (5 bases). This CDR3 has 15 amino acids. Germline CDR1 reads PRHDT; CDR2 reads FYEKMQ (reference sequence). Trimming left V 0 bases short and J 3 bases short, with 11 bases between. The CDR3 DNA follows: TGTGCCAGCAGCTTAGGAATAGGGGTGTACACTGAAGCTTTCTTT. This gives the protein CASSLGIGVYTEAFF.